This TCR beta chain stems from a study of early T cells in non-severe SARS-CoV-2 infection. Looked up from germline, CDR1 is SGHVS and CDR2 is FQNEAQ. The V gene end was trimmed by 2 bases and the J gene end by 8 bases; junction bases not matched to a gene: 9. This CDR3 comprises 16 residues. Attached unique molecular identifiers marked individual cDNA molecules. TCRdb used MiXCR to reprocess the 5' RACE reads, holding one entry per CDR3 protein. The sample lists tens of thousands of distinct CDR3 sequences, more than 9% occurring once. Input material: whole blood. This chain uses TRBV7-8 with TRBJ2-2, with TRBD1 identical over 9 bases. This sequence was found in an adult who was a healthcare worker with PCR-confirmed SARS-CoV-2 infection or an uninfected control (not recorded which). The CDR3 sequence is CASSLMGQGSLGELFF. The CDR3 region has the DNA TGTGCCAGCAGCTTAATGGGACAGGGCTCGCTGGGGGAGCTGTTTTTT.